The T cell receptor beta chain under discussion was sequenced for a study of blood T cell repertoires in COVID-19. Across the whole study: The United States, Italy and Spain supplied acute and convalescent COVID-19 samples. T cells, B-cell-depleted T cells, or PBMCs supplied cDNA or gDNA.

Authors' data handling: Amplified reference gene primers provided the basis for estimating nucleated cell counts. Only in-frame clones appear in the TCRdb table, and some are missing; sequencing was by immunoSEQ multiplex PCR. The V and J calls and clone size were taken over from that table, and D and trimming were inferred from the DNA. Seen here are 250,000 to 300,000 clones, 80% to 90% observed once, and the top ten hold about 4.5%. The TCR comes from a woman between 40 and 55 years old who had recovered from COVID-19. Sample: peripheral blood.

CDR3 amino acids: CASSERTAGNTIYF. DNA for the CDR3: TGCGCCAGCAGTGAAAGGACAGCTGGAAACACCATATATTTT. The chain employs TRBV10-2 and TRBJ1-3; a weak D match, TRBD1 (6 bases). The CDR3 consists of 14 residues. V was clipped by 3 bases and J by 2 bases, with 8 bases between them. Per the germline V gene, CDR1 is WSHSY and CDR2 is SAAADI.